In its sample, the clone carrying this T cell receptor beta chain was seen many times. As yet, its antigen is unknown. The CDR3 runs to 16 residues. The junction had 9 bases not matched to a gene; V was cut back by 3 bases and J by 9 bases. Germline CDR1 reads KGHDR; CDR2 reads SFDVKD. The data were obtained in a study of T cells in Graves' hyperthyroidism and ophthalmopathy. TCR beta CDR3 regions were amplified from RNA. The study used the HTBI primer set for a first-round RT-PCR of the TCR CDR3. TCRdb recomputed calls from the multiplex PCR reads with MiXCR, one row per CDR3 protein. The sample includes 500,000 or so distinct CDR3 sequences, approximately 17% of them seen just once. Study conclusions and caveats: Blood also held most thyroid clonotypes expanded beyond 0.001.

Individuals with ophthalmopathy presented a Clinical Activity Score of at least 3, a NOSPECS grade of at least 4 and a duration under 3 months. Sequencing input: blood. J is TRBJ2-1 and V is TRBV24-1, with 11 positions matching TRBD2. This receptor was identified in a woman aged 18-35 years with Graves' ophthalmopathy. This chain's CDR3 is CATSDPRTSGPTEQFF. The CDR3 DNA reads TGTGCCACCAGTGATCCTCGGACTAGCGGGCCAACTGAGCAGTTCTTC.